The entry that follows covers one TCR beta chain sequence. Its antigen is still unknown. Base quality data are lacking; no much larger clone is found one base away. Library method: the immunoSEQ multiplex PCR assay. The hsTCRB Kit was used according to the manufacturer's protocol to amplify rearranged TCR beta chain sequences. TCRB libraries were sequenced on an Illumina MiSeq. Per the source publication's procedure: The kit vendor's proprietary platform handled demultiplexing, trimming and gene mapping. Held by TCRdb, this immuneACCESS table contains in-frame sequences only and omits some clones. Under half of the omission traces to an unresolved V gene where checked; the cause of the rest is unknown. V and J calls plus clone size are reproduced from that table; the DNA served to infer D and trimming. This sample is represented by roughly 51,000 clones; roughly 80% of them were singletons. The ten largest make up 2.5% to 3.5% of the sample.

The data belong to a study of a mutant IDH1 vaccine in newly diagnosed glioma (dated by TCRdb to about 2021). Regarding the research as a whole: Across visits V03 through V10, patients got a total of eight vaccinations, given in weeks 1, 3, 5, 7, 11, 15, 19 and 23. Vaccination was initiated 4-6 weeks after radiotherapy alone, or concurrently with temozolomide cycles in the chemotherapy-containing groups. Of the roughly 33 treated patients, approximately 62% were male and about 38% were female, and the mean age was roughly 38 years. Prior to enrollment, standard therapy consisting of radiotherapy alone, temozolomide alone, or radiochemotherapy with temozolomide had been administered to patients, with the combination being received by most patients. Six visits were used for peripheral blood collection: V03 (baseline), V05, V07, V10, V12 and V13. Longitudinal TCRB deep sequencing was done for 25 to 30 treated patients, wherever samples were available for exploratory analyses. Study-wide conclusions, independent of this receptor: Immune responses induced by the vaccine were seen in around 94% of patients across multiple MHC alleles. Pseudoprogression appeared unrelated to alterations in the top peripheral T cell clonotypes detected by TCRB sequencing. PBMC samples for TCRB deep sequencing were selected based on availability. It was noted by the authors that analyses of patient blood samples could not be reproduced owing to sample limitations.

In light of the paper, this sample's time point label describes: week 5, during vaccination. Every vaccine dose consisted of 300 ug of a 20-mer mutant IDH1 peptide in Montanide, administered subcutaneously together with topical imiquimod. Newly diagnosed WHO grade 3 or 4 IDH1-mutant astrocytomas showing loss of nuclear ATRX were present in the donors. The samples were drawn from NOA16, a multicentre, single-arm, open-label phase I trial in Germany that tested a mutant IDH1 peptide vaccine in humans for the first time. Genomic DNA for TCRB sequencing was extracted from EDTA blood using the DNeasy Blood and Tissue Kit. Trimming accounts for 0 bases at V and 3 bases at J, while the number of junction bases matched to no gene is 13. CDR1 and CDR2 were assigned from the germline V gene as KGHSH and LQKENI. Counted from cysteine to phenylalanine, this CDR3 has 19 amino acids. The CDR3 DNA has 57 bases and is translated from base 1.

This TCR came from a woman aged 18-35 years with glioma. Some clones in this sample may be carry-over from other donors' samples. The sample here was PBMCs, taken from a glioma patient whose treatment included an IDH1 peptide vaccine. The sequence links TRBV18 to TRBJ2-3; 9 bases in between match TRBD2. The CDR3 protein: CASSPPRIAGVGETDTQYF. The DNA sequence is TGTGCCAGCTCACCACCGCGAATAGCGGGAGTGGGTGAAACAGATACGCAGTATTTT.